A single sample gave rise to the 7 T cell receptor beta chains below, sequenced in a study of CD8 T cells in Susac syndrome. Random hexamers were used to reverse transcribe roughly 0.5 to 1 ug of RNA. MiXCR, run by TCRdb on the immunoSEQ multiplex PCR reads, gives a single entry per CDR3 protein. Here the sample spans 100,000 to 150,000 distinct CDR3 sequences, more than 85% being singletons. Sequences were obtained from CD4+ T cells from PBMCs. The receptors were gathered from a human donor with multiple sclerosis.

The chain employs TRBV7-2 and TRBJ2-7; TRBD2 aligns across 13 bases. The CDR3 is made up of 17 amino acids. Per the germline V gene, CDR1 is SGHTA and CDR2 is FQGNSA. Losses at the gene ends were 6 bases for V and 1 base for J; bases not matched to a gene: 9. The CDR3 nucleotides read TGTGCCAGCAGTCGGACTAGCGGGGGAAGGAAGTCCTACGAGCAGTACTTC. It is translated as CASSRTSGGRKSYEQYF.

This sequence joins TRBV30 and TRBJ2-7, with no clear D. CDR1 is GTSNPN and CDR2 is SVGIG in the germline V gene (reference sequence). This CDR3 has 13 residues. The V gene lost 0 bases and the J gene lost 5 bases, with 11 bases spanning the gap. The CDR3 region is CAWSVGFSNEQYF. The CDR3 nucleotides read TGTGCCTGGAGTGTCGGGTTTTCGAACGAGCAGTACTTC.

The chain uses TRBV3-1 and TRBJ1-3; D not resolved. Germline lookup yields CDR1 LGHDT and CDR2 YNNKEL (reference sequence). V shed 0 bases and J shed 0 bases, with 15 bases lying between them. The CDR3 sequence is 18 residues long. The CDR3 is CASSQDSHSLSSGNTIYF. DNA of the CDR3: TGTGCCAGCAGCCAAGACTCCCACAGCCTGAGCTCTGGAAACACCATATATTTT.

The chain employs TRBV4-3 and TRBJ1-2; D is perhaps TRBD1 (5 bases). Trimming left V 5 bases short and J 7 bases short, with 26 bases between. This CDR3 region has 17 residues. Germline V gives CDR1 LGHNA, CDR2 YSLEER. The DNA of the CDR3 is TGCGCCAGCAGCTACGGGGGGAGCACTACTGTTTTGGGTGGCTACACCTTC. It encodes CASSYGGSTTVLGGYTF.

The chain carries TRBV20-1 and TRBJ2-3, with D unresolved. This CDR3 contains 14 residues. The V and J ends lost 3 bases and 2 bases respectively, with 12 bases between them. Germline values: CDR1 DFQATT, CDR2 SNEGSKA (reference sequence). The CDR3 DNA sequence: TGCAGTGCTAGTTTCGGACCTTCCACAGATACGCAGTATTTT. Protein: CSASFGPSTDTQYF.

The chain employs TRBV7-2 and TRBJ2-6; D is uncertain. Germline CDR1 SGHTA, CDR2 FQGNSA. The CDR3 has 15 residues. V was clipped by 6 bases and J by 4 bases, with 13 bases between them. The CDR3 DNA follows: TGTGCCAGCAGTCCAATGGGGATAGGGGCCAACGTCCTGACTTTC. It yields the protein CASSPMGIGANVLTF.

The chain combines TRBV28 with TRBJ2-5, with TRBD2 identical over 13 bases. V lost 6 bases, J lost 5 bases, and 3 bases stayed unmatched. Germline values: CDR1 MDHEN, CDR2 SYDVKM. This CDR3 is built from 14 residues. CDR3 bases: TGTGCCAGCAGCTTACTAGCGGGGGGGGAGACCCAGTACTTC. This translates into CASSLLAGGETQYF.